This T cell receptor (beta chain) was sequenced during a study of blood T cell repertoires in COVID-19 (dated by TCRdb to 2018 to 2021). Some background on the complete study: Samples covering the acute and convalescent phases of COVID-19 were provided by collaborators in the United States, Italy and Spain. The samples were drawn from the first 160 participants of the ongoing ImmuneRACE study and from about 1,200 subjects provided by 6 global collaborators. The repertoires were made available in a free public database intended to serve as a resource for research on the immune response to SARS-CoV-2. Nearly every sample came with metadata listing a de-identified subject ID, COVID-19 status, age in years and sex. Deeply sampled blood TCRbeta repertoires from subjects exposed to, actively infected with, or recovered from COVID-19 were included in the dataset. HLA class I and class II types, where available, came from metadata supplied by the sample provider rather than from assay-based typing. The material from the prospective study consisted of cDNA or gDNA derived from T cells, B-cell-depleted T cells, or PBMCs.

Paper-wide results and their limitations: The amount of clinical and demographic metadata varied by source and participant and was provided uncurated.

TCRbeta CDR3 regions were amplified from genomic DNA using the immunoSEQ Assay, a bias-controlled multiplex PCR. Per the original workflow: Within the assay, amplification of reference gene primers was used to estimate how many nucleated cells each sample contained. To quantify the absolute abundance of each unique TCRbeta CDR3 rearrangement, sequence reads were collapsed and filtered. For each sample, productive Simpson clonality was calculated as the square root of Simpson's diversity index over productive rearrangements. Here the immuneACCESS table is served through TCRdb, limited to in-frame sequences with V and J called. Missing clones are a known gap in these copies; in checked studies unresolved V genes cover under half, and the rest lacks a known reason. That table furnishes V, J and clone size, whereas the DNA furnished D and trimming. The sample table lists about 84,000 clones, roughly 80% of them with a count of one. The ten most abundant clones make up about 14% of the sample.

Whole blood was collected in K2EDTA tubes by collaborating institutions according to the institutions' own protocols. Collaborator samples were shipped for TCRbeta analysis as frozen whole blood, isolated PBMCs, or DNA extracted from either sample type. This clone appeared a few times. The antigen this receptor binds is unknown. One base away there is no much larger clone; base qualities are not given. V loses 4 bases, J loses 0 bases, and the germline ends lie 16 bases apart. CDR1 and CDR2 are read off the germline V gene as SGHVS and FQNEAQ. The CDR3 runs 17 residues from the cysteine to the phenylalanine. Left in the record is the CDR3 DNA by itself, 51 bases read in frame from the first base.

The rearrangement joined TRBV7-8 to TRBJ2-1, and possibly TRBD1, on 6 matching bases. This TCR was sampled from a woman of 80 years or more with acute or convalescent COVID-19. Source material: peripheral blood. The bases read TGTGCCAGCAGCTCCTTCAACAGGGTTCTCTCCTACAATGAGCAGTTCTTC. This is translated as CASSSFNRVLSYNEQFF.